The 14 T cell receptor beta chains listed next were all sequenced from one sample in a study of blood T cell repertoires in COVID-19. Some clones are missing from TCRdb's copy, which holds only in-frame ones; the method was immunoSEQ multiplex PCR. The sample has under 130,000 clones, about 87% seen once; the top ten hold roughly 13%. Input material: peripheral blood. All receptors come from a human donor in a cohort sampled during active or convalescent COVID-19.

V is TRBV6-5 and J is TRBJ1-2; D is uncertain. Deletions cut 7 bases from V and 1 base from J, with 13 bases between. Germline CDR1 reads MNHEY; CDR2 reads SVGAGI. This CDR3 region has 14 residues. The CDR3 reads CASTTLGSNYGYTF. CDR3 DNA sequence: TGTGCCAGCACCACCCTTGGCAGTAACTATGGCTACACCTTC.

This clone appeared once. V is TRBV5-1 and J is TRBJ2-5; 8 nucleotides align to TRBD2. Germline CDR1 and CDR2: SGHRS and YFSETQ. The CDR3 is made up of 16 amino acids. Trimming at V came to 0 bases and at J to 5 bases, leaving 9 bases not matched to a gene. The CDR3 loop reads CASSLDSGGAGETQYF. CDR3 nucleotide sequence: TGCGCCAGCAGCTTGGATTCCGGGGGGGCCGGGGAGACCCAGTACTTC.

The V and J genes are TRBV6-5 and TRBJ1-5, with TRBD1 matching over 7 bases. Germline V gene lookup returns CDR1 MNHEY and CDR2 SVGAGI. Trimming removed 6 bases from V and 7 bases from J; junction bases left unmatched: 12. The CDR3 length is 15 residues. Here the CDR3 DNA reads TGTGCCAGCAGAGGACAGGCCTCTCAATGGCAGCCCCAGCATTTT. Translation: CASRGQASQWQPQHF.

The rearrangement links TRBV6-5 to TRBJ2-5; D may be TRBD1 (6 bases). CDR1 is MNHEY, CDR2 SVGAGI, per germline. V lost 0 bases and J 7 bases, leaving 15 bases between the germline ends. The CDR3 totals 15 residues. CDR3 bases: TGTGCCAGCAGTTACTCGGGAATGGGACAACCGACCCAGTACTTC. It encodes CASSYSGMGQPTQYF.

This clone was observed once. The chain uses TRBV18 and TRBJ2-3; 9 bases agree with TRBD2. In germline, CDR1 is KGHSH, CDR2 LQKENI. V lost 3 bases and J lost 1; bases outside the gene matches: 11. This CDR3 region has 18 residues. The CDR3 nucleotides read TGTGCCAGCTCACCGAAGCGGGGGGTATCCCCCGGCACAGATACGCAGTATTTT. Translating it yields CASSPKRGVSPGTDTQYF.

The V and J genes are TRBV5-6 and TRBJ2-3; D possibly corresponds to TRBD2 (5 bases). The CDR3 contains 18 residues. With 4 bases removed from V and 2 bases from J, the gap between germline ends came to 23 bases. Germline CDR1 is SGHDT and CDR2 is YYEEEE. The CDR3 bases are TGTGCCAGCAGCCCTAATGGGTGGGATAGCGCGACCACAGATACGCAGTATTTT. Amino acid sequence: CASSPNGWDSATTDTQYF. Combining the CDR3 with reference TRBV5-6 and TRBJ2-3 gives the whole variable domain DAGVTQSPTHLIKTRGQQVTLRCSPKSGHDTVSWYQQALGQGPQFIFQYYEEEERQRGNFPDRFSGHQFPNYSSELNVNALLLGDSALYLCASSPNGWDSATTDTQYFGPGTRLTVL.

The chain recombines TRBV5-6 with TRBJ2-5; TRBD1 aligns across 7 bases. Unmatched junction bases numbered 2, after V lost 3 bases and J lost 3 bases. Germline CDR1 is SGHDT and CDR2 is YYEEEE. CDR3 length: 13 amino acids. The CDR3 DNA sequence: TGTGCCAGCAGCTGGGACAGTAAAGAGACCCAGTACTTC. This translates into CASSWDSKETQYF.

The CDR3, as DNA: TGTGCCAGCAGCCTGGGACTCGCACTATCCTACAATGAGCAGTTCTTC. Protein: CASSLGLALSYNEQFF. The V gene is TRBV7-2, the J gene TRBJ2-1; D perhaps matches TRBD2 (6 bases). Germline CDR1 and CDR2: SGHTA and FQGNSA. The V and J ends lost 5 bases and 1 base respectively, with 15 bases between them. The CDR3 sequence is 16 residues long.

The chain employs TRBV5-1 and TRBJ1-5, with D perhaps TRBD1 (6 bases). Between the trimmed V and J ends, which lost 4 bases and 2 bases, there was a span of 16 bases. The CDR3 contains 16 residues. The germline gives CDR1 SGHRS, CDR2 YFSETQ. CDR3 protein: CASSATGRGGNQPQHF. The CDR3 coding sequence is TGCGCCAGCAGCGCCACAGGGCGTGGGGGCAATCAGCCCCAGCATTTT.

The CDR3 reads CASGRSGLAGGPTSTDTQYF. CDR3 coding DNA: TGCGCCAGCGGACGGAGCGGGCTAGCGGGGGGCCCAACTAGCACAGATACGCAGTATTTT. The chain has TRBV4-1 and TRBJ2-3; 11 bases agree with TRBD2. The V gene end was trimmed by 8 bases and the J gene end by 0 bases; junction bases not matched to a gene: 19. CDR1 and CDR2 from the germline V gene are MGHRA and YSYEKL. CDR3 length: 20 amino acids.

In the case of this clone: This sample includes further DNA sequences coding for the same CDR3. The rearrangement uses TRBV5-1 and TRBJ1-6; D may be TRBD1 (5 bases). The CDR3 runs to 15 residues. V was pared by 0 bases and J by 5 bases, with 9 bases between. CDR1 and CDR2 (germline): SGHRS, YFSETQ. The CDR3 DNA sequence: TGCGCCAGCAGCTTGGCCGGGGGAGATAATTCACCCCTCCACTTT. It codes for CASSLAGGDNSPLHF.

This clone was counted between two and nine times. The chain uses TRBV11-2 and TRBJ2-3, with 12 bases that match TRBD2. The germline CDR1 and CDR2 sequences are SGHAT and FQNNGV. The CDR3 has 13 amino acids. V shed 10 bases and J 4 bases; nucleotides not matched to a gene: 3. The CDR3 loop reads CATGLAGPDTQYF. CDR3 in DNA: TGTGCCACAGGACTAGCGGGGCCAGATACGCAGTATTTT.

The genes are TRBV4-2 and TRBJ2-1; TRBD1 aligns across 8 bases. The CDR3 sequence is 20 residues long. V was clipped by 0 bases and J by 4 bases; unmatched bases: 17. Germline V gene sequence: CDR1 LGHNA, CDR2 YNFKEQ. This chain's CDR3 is CASSQDIPDRVGTTYNEQFF. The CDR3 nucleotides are TGTGCCAGCAGCCAAGATATCCCGGACAGGGTAGGGACGACTTACAATGAGCAGTTCTTC.

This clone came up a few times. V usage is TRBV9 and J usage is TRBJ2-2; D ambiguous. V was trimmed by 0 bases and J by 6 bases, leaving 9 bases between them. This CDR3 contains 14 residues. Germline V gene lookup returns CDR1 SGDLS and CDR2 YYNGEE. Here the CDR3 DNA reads TGTGCCAGCAGCGTAGTAGCTTCAGCCGGGGAGCTGTTTTTT. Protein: CASSVVASAGELFF.